This T cell receptor beta chain is drawn from a study of shared clonotypes between healthy human individuals. Regarding the study as a whole: It was the few donors that limited the genetic and exposure-history diversity represented.

Trimming removed 8 bases at V and 10 bases at J, with 15 bases between. The length of the CDR3 is 11 residues. Germline V gene sequence: CDR1 MDHEN, CDR2 SYDVKM. From CD4+ cells came CD45RA+ naive and CD45RA-negative memory subsets. Note on this clone: The antigen remains unidentified.

The assay was immunoSEQ multiplex PCR, and TCRdb's table has in-frame clones only and misses some. The sample consists of over 2 million clones, 85% to 95% of them appearing once. This sequence was found in a man aged 18 to 30 in good health. Some clones in this sample may be carry-over from other donors' samples. The chain recombines TRBV28 with TRBJ2-7, with TRBD2 as a possible D gene (5 bases). Sequencing was carried out using naive CD4+ T cells from PBMCs. Specified subset: CD45RA+ positively selected. The CDR3 reads CASYEGLTQYF. In DNA, the CDR3 is TGTGCCAGCTACGAAGGACTGACTCAGTACTTC.